The source of this T cell receptor (beta chain) is a study of blood T cells in healthy people across ages. This clonotype showed up many times. Antigen specificity is unknown. Study-wide results and caveats: Roughly linear declines in TCR beta diversity per million T cells occurred with age.

The second PCR ran roughly 7 to 12 cycles with a sample-barcoded 5' primer and J-beta primers. Each CDR3 protein gets one entry after TCRdb re-called the 5' RACE reads with MiXCR. The table has roughly 700,000 distinct CDR3 sequences, roughly 30% seen once. This CDR3 contains 15 residues. Between the trimmed V and J ends, which lost 4 bases and 3 bases, there was a span of 15 bases. CDR1 and CDR2 (germline): SGHDN, FVKESK. The clonotype comes from a woman older than 75 in good health. The material sequenced was blood. The V call is TRBV14, the J call TRBJ1-1; maybe TRBD1 (5 bases). In DNA form, the CDR3 reads TGTGCCAGCAGCCCCGATTGGGGGAGGGACACTGAAGCTTTCTTT. Its protein product is CASSPDWGRDTEAFF.